The 10 T cell receptor beta chains listed next were all sequenced from one sample in a study of shared clonotypes between healthy human individuals. Using immunoSEQ multiplex PCR, the repertoire was profiled, and TCRdb retains in-frame clones only, with some absent. Among a few million clones listed, approximately 90% were seen once. Sample: naive CD4+ T cells sorted from blood. The subset is: CD45RA+ positively selected. The receptors here all came from a man between 18 and 29 years old in good health.

The chain couples TRBV5-6 to TRBJ2-5; no firm D call. This CDR3 contains 13 residues. From germline, CDR1 is SGHDT and CDR2 YYEEEE. The V end was cut by 3 bases, the J end by 1 base, with 7 bases between. The CDR3 bases are TGTGCCAGCAGCTCCGTCAGCCAAGAGACCCAGTACTTC. Translation: CASSSVSQETQYF.

Comments on this clone: Distinct nucleotide sequences in the sample also encode this CDR3. This sequence joins TRBV29-1 and TRBJ1-1, with 9 bases fitting TRBD1. Germline trimming cut 4 bases from V and 1 base from J; bases unmatched to any gene: 1. The CDR3 contains 13 residues. The germline V gene encodes CDR1 SQVTM and CDR2 ANQGSEA. The CDR3 spells CSVAGQGNTEAFF. The CDR3 DNA reads TGCAGCGTTGCGGGACAGGGGAACACTGAAGCTTTCTTT.

The V gene is TRBV29-1, the J gene TRBJ2-5; TRBD2 agrees at 8 bases. The end of the DNA fits TRBJ2-7 better, so the J call may be wrong. Germline V gene data show CDR1 as SQVTM and CDR2 as ANQGSEA. This CDR3 comprises 12 residues. CDR3 loop: CSVSGLAYEQYF. The CDR3 nucleotides are TGCAGCGTCTCGGGACTAGCCTACGAGCAGTACTTC.

The chain has TRBV7-8 and TRBJ2-5; TRBD1 might be the D (5 bases). V was pared by 4 bases and J by 4 bases, with 19 bases between. The CDR3 covers 16 residues. Germline V gene data show CDR1 as SGHVS and CDR2 as FQNEAQ. DNA of the CDR3: TGTGCCAGCAGCTATCGCCCCAGGGTCCCGGGAGAGACCCAGTACTTC. Translating gives CASSYRPRVPGETQYF.

The J gene is TRBJ1-2, the V gene TRBV28, with 8 bases that match TRBD1. CDR1 and CDR2 (germline): MDHEN, SYDVKM. CDR3 length equals 14 residues. J was trimmed by 5 bases and V by 2 bases; bases with no gene match: 4. In nucleotides, the CDR3 is TGTGCCAGCAGTTTAGGCAGGGGGCGGTATGGCTACACCTTC. Translation gives CASSLGRGRYGYTF.

V usage is TRBV4-1 and J usage is TRBJ1-2; tentatively, D is TRBD1 (6 bases). Trimming pared 0 bases from V and 4 bases from J, leaving 15 bases between. CDR3 size: 16 residues. The germline V gene has CDR1 MGHRA and CDR2 YSYEKL. In nucleotides, the CDR3 is TGCGCCAGCAGCCAAGAATTAGGGGGGATTCTCTATGGCTACACCTTC. Translated: CASSQELGGILYGYTF.

A few counts support this clone. The V gene is TRBV6-1, the J gene TRBJ1-5, with D maybe TRBD1 (5 bases). Germline loops: CDR1 MNHNS, CDR2 SASEGT. Trimming stripped 6 bases from V and 1 base from J, with 13 bases between. This CDR3 is built from 15 residues. CDR3 in DNA: TGTGCCAGCAGGAGAAGTGGGGACAGCAATCAGCCCCAGCATTTT. This gives the protein CASRRSGDSNQPQHF.

The V call is TRBV9, the J call TRBJ2-3, with D tentatively TRBD1 (5 bases). The V end was cut by 4 bases, the J end by 0 bases, with 12 bases between. The CDR3 contains 15 residues. Germline CDR1 reads SGDLS; CDR2 reads YYNGEE. In DNA form, the CDR3 reads TGTGCCAGCAGCTCAGGGTTTCAAAGCACAGATACGCAGTATTTT. Translating gives CASSSGFQSTDTQYF.

The chain links TRBV5-1 to TRBJ1-1; weak D call: TRBD1 (6 bases). Germline V gives CDR1 SGHRS, CDR2 YFSETQ. The CDR3 covers 15 residues. Trimming shortened V by 0 bases and J by 2 bases, and 11 bases separated the two germline ends. CDR3 in amino acids: CASSLVSQGNTEAFF. CDR3 nucleotide sequence: TGCGCCAGCAGCTTGGTATCACAGGGCAACACTGAAGCTTTCTTT. The whole variable domain, filled in from reference TRBV5-1 and TRBJ1-1, reads KAGVTQTPRYLIKTRGQQVTLSCSPISGHRSVSWYQQTPGQGLQFLFEYFSETQRNKGNFPGRFSGRQFSNSRSEMNVSTLELGDSALYLCASSLVSQGNTEAFFGQGTRLTVV.

Worth noting for this clone: The same CDR3 also results from other DNA sequences found in this sample. This chain uses TRBV19 with TRBJ2-2, with TRBD2 as a possible D gene (5 bases). V dropped 3 bases and J dropped 2 bases, with 7 bases sitting between them. Germline-derived CDR1 and CDR2 are LNHDA and SQIVND (reference sequence). The CDR3 is 14 amino acids. The CDR3 DNA sequence: TGTGCCAGTAGTATTGGAGGAAACACCGGGGAGCTGTTTTTT. Translated: CASSIGGNTGELFF.